These T cell receptor beta chains were read from a single sample in a study of Graves' ophthalmopathy and Graves' hyperthyroidism. A single record per CDR3 protein comes from TCRdb applying MiXCR to the multiplex PCR reads. This table has 500,000 to 600,000 distinct CDR3 sequences, 35% to 45% appearing once. The sequencing input was peripheral blood or thyroid tissue (not recorded which). The receptors originated from an adult man with Graves' hyperthyroidism. CDR3s include the opening cysteine and the closing phenylalanine or tryptophan. The D gene is left open where the match is weak. A row's size may be missing; if present it is once, few, many or a size class.

clone size	D gene	V gene	J gene	CDR3 DNA	CDR3 protein
NA	NA	TRBV24-1	TRBJ2-6	TGTGCCACCGCCCGGAGCGGCGCTACATCTGGGGCCAACGTCCTGACTTTC	CATARSGATSGANVLTF
NA	TRBD2	TRBV7-3	TRBJ2-7	TGTGCCAGCAGCCCGACCTTCGCGGGAGCGTACTTC	CASSPTFAGAYF
NA	NA	TRBV4-1	TRBJ2-2	TGCGCCAGCAGCCCGTGGGAGAAGGGAACCGGGGAGCTGTTTTTT	CASSPWEKGTGELFF
NA	TRBD1	TRBV5-6	TRBJ2-6	TGTGCCAGCAGCGATGGACCAGGGGGCAACGTCCTGACTTTC	CASSDGPGGNVLTF
many	TRBD2	TRBV5-1	TRBJ2-7	TGCGCCAGCAGCTTGAGGTCTAGCGGGAGGGCCGGCTTCTACGAGCAGTACTTC	CASSLRSSGRAGFYEQYF
NA	TRBD1	TRBV5-4	TRBJ2-1	TGTGCCAGCAGCTCGCCGGGACAGGGAAGGAATGAGCAGTTCTTC	CASSSPGQGRNEQFF
many	TRBD1	TRBV6-5	TRBJ1-2	TGTGCCAGCAGTTACGGACAGGGAAGTGACTATGGCTACACCTTC	CASSYGQGSDYGYTF
NA	TRBD1	TRBV7-9	TRBJ2-7	TGTGCCAGCAGTCTATATCCGGGACAGGGGGCCTACGAGCAGTACTTC	CASSLYPGQGAYEQYF
few	TRBD1	TRBV7-9	TRBJ1-4	TGTGCCAGCAGGGGACAGTACAATGAAAAACTGTTTTTT	CASRGQYNEKLFF
NA	TRBD1	TRBV2	TRBJ1-1	TGTGCTGCGTTTGGACAGGGAGGCGCTGAAGCTTTCTTT	CAAFGQGGAEAFF
many	NA	TRBV14	TRBJ2-7	TGTGCCAGCAGCGTCTCCTACGAGCAGTACTTC	CASSVSYEQYF
many	NA	TRBV10-3	TRBJ1-1	TGTGCCATCAGTGAGAATAGAGGGGTAAACACTGAAGCTTTCTTT	CAISENRGVNTEAFF
NA	NA	TRBV2	TRBJ2-3	TGTGCCAGCAGTGTGGGTACGCAGTATTTT	CASSVGTQYF
many	NA	TRBV5-8	TRBJ2-7	TGTGCCAGCAGCTTCGACGTCTCCTACGAGCAGTACTTC	CASSFDVSYEQYF
NA	TRBD1	TRBV9	TRBJ2-5	TGTGCCAGCAGCCAGACGACAGGGGTGGTCAATCAGCCCCAGTACTTC	CASSQTTGVVNQPQYF
NA	NA	TRBV10-3	TRBJ2-5	TGTGCCATCAGTGATTGGGGTGGGAATCAGCCCCAGTACTTC	CAISDWGGNQPQYF
many	TRBD2	TRBV7-8	TRBJ2-6	TGTGCCAGCAGCCCCACCTCGCGCCGGGGGGGCACTGGGGCCAACGTCCTGACTTTC	CASSPTSRRGGTGANVLTF
many	NA	TRBV2	TRBJ1-4	TGTGCCAGCAGGGCTCGAGGGGGGAATGAAAAACTGTTTTTT	CASRARGGNEKLFF
many	NA	TRBV10-3	TRBJ1-4	TGTGCCATCAGTGAGTCAGAGGGAGTCGCTAATGAAAAACTGTTTTTT	CAISESEGVANEKLFF
many	NA	TRBV7-9	TRBJ2-7	TGTGCCAGCAGCGCCGGGGACAAAGGAACCGAGCAGTACTTC	CASSAGDKGTEQYF
many	TRBD1	TRBV5-8	TRBJ2-7	TGTGCCAGCAGCTTGTTAGCGACAGGGGCTGACGAGCAGTACTTC	CASSLLATGADEQYF
NA	NA	TRBV10-1	TRBJ2-2	TGCGCCAGCAGTGATTACGGGACAGGGGAGCTGTTTTTT	CASSDYGTGELFF
NA	NA	TRBV20-1	TRBJ2-1	TGCAGTGCGACGACCCACCACTCCTACAATGAGCAGTTCTTC	CSATTHHSYNEQFF
NA	TRBD2	TRBV7-8	TRBJ2-3	TGTGCCAGCAGCACCAGGACTAGGACAGATACGCAGTATTTT	CASSTRTRTDTQYF
few	NA	TRBV19	TRBJ1-5	TGTGCCAGCCGCCGAATATACAGCAATCAGCCCCAGCATTTT	CASRRIYSNQPQHF
many	NA	TRBV2	TRBJ2-2	TGTGCCAGCAGTGAAGCGCTGGCTAGCACCGGGGAGCTGTTTTTT	CASSEALASTGELFF
many	NA	TRBV12-3/TRBV12-4	TRBJ1-1	TGTGCCAGCAGTCTTTTGAGAATTGAAGCTTTCTTT	CASSLLRIEAFF
NA	TRBD1	TRBV29-1	TRBJ2-7	TGCAGCAGTACAGGGGGCCCGTCCTACGAGCAGTACTTC	CSSTGGPSYEQYF
NA	NA	TRBV20-1	TRBJ1-5	TGCAGTGCTAGCTCGGACAGCAGGGGAAATCAGCCCCAGCATTTT	CSASSDSRGNQPQHF
NA	NA	TRBV7-9	TRBJ2-7	TGTGCCAGCACCCCAAGTGGTGGGTACGAGCAGTACTTC	CASTPSGGYEQYF
NA	TRBD1	TRBV30	TRBJ2-7	TGTGCCTGGGGACAGGGGGCTGTTCGGGACGAGCAGTACTTC	CAWGQGAVRDEQYF
once	TRBD1	TRBV9	TRBJ2-1	TGTGCCAGCAGCATCGGGACAGGGGGGACCACGATTGAGCAGTTCTTC	CASSIGTGGTTIEQFF
NA	NA	TRBV7-8	TRBJ2-7	TGTGCCAGCAAGACGGTGGCCAGCTCGGACGAGCAGTACTTC	CASKTVASSDEQYF
NA	TRBD2	TRBV12-3/TRBV12-4	TRBJ2-5	TGTGCCAGCGGCGCGAGCGGGATGGGAGAGACCCAGTACTTC	CASGASGMGETQYF
many	TRBD2	TRBV20-1	TRBJ2-7	TGCAGTGCTAGAATTCCGGGGGGGCCCTACGAGCAGTACTTC	CSARIPGGPYEQYF
NA	NA	TRBV6-5	TRBJ2-7	TGTGCCAGCTCACCCGCTTCGGGGTATCTTTACTTC	CASSPASGYLYF
many	NA	TRBV15	TRBJ1-2	TGTGCCACCAGCAGAGAGTGGGCAGGGAGGGGAGGCTACACCTTC	CATSREWAGRGGYTF
few	NA	TRBV7-9	TRBJ1-1	TGTGCCAGCAGCCCCCAGCTTGGATTTGAAGCTTTCTTT	CASSPQLGFEAFF
NA	TRBD2	TRBV25-1	TRBJ2-7	TGTGCCAGCTCTCCGCCGGGACTAGGGGCCTACGAGCAGTACTTC	CASSPPGLGAYEQYF
NA	NA	TRBV6-1	TRBJ1-2	TGCGCCAGCAGTGAGGACAGTGACTATGGCTACACCTTC	CASSEDSDYGYTF
NA	TRBD1	TRBV7-9	TRBJ2-7	TGTGCCAGCAGCTTCCGGGACAGGCAGACCTACGAGCAGTACTTC	CASSFRDRQTYEQYF
once	TRBD2	TRBV7-7	TRBJ2-5	TGTGCTAGCCCCTGGACTAGCGGGGGTGAAGAGACCCAGTACTTC	CASPWTSGGEETQYF
many	NA	TRBV7-2	TRBJ2-2	TGTGCCAGCAGCTTCGGGGAGAACACCGGGGAGCTGTTTTTT	CASSFGENTGELFF
few	TRBD1	TRBV10-3	TRBJ1-5	TGTGCCAGCAGTGAAATGGAGGGACAGGGTGGTCAGCCCCAGCATTTT	CASSEMEGQGGQPQHF
many	TRBD1	TRBV29-1	TRBJ2-2	TGCAGCGTTGAAGGGACAGGGAAAAACACCGGGGAGCTGTTTTTT	CSVEGTGKNTGELFF
many	NA	TRBV7-9	TRBJ1-2	TGTGCCAGCAGCCCTGAGGCTAACTATGGCTACACCTTC	CASSPEANYGYTF
many	NA	TRBV29-1	TRBJ1-4	TGCAGCGTTGGACAGGCAAATGAAAAACTGTTTTTT	CSVGQANEKLFF
many	NA	TRBV20-1	TRBJ1-1	TGCAGTGCTAAGGGGGACTGGGGGCTCTCGAACACTGAAGCTTTCTTT	CSAKGDWGLSNTEAFF
NA	NA	TRBV12-3/TRBV12-4	TRBJ2-6	TGTGCCAGCAGTTTAGTGGGTGGGGGCCCCCAGAGCTCTGGGGCCAACGTCCTGACTTTC	CASSLVGGGPQSSGANVLTF
many	NA	TRBV10-3	TRBJ2-6	TGTGCCATCAAGGGGAACTCTGGGGCCAACGTCCTGACTTTC	CAIKGNSGANVLTF
NA	NA	TRBV24-1	TRBJ1-2	TGTGCCACCAGTGACCCGGGACTAGCGGGCTACACCTTC	CATSDPGLAGYTF
NA	TRBD2	TRBV25-1	TRBJ2-1	TGTGCCAGCAGTGAATGGAGGACTAGCGGCTACAATGAGCAGTTCTTC	CASSEWRTSGYNEQFF
NA	TRBD2	TRBV7-2	TRBJ2-5	TGTGCCAGCAGCACTAGGACTAGCGGTTCTCAAGAGACCCAGTACTTC	CASSTRTSGSQETQYF
NA	NA	TRBV6-2/TRBV6-3	TRBJ2-5	TGTGCCAGCAGTTACTGGCAGCGGGAGACCCAGTACTTC	CASSYWQRETQYF
NA	TRBD1	TRBV2	TRBJ1-2	TGTGCCAGCATCCGGGACAGGGAAGGCTACACCTTC	CASIRDREGYTF